These 25 T cell receptor beta chains were sequenced from one sample in a study of T cell responses to AZD1222 COVID-19 vaccine. Clones were read by immunoSEQ multiplex PCR, and TCRdb kept only the in-frame ones, dropping some. The table lists about 80,000 clones, roughly 87% of them singletons, with about a quarter in the top ten. The specimen comprised peripheral blood, sampled on day 0 of AZD1222 vaccination. These TCRs come from an adult in good health.

The chain couples TRBV7-9 to TRBJ1-3; D is undetermined. The CDR3 length is 14 residues. Germline-derived CDR1 and CDR2 are SEHNR and FQNEAQ (reference sequence). The V end lost 1 base, the J end lost 0 bases, and 4 bases lay between the germline ends. The CDR3 DNA reads as TGTGCCAGCAGCTTAGGAGGCTCTGGAAACACCATATATTTT. Protein: CASSLGGSGNTIYF.

The rearrangement links TRBV28 to TRBJ1-1; perhaps TRBD1 as D (6 bases). The V and J ends lost 3 bases and 4 bases respectively, with 12 bases between them. The germline CDR1 and CDR2 sequences are MDHEN and SYDVKM. This CDR3 has 14 amino acids. For the CDR3, the DNA is TGTGCCAGCAGTTTTCGCCAGGGGAGCACTGAAGCTTTCTTT. Translation: CASSFRQGSTEAFF.

V gene TRBV4-3 combines with J gene TRBJ1-3, with D perhaps matching TRBD1 (5 bases). The CDR3 has 15 amino acids. V lost 5 bases and J lost 1, with 12 bases in between. Germline-derived CDR1 and CDR2 are LGHNA and YSLEER. In nucleotides, the CDR3 is TGCGCCAGCAGCGAGGGACTGCCGTCTGGAAACACCATATATTTT. Amino acids: CASSEGLPSGNTIYF.

V gene TRBV18 combines with J gene TRBJ2-2; D might be TRBD2 (5 bases). Germline-derived CDR1 and CDR2 are KGHSH and LQKENI. Trimming took 6 bases from V and 2 from J, leaving 16 bases between them. CDR3 length: 16 residues. This chain's CDR3 is CASSPSREPNTGELFF. In DNA form, the CDR3 reads TGTGCCAGCTCCCCAAGCCGGGAACCCAACACCGGGGAGCTGTTTTTT.

The chain joins TRBV6-5 to TRBJ1-5; possibly TRBD1 for D (6 bases). The CDR3 is made up of 14 amino acids. Per the germline V gene, CDR1 is MNHEY and CDR2 is SVGAGI. V lost 7 bases and J lost 8, with 18 bases in between. The CDR3 sequence: CASTTGRGREPQHF. DNA of the CDR3: TGTGCCAGCACCACGGGCAGGGGCAGGGAGCCCCAGCATTTT.

V usage is TRBV11-2 and J usage is TRBJ1-6; D gene ambiguous. V lost 4 bases to trimming and J lost 0 bases, with 7 bases between them. Germline loops: CDR1 SGHAT, CDR2 FQNNGV. The CDR3 runs to 15 residues. For the CDR3, the DNA is TGTGCCAGCAGCTCAGCCAGCTCCTATAATTCACCCCTCCACTTT. Translating it yields CASSSASSYNSPLHF.

This clone occurred once. Distinct nucleotide sequences in the sample also encode this CDR3. The chain has TRBV6-5 and TRBJ2-7, with TRBD1 matching 9 bases. V lost 2 bases to trimming and J lost 2 bases; unmatched junction nucleotides: 4. Germline CDR1 is MNHEY and CDR2 is SVGAGI. There are 15 residues in the CDR3. The CDR3 region has the DNA TGTGCCAGCAGTTACAGGGGACAGGGAACCTACGAGCAGTACTTC. It specifies CASSYRGQGTYEQYF.

In the case of this clone: In the same sample, other DNA sequences code for this CDR3. This chain links TRBV7-2 with TRBJ1-1; no firm D call. V was clipped by 1 base and J by 5 bases, with 5 bases between them. The CDR3 runs to 12 residues. The germline CDR1 and CDR2 sequences are SGHTA and FQGNSA. CDR3 DNA sequence: TGTGCCAGCAGCTTAGGTAGAACTGAAGCTTTCTTT. This sequence encodes CASSLGRTEAFF.

This chain uses TRBV20-1 with TRBJ1-1; D unresolved. The CDR3 is made up of 11 amino acids. Between the trimmed V and J ends, which lost 3 bases and 7 bases, there was a span of 9 bases. The germline V gene encodes CDR1 DFQATT and CDR2 SNEGSKA (reference sequence). The CDR3: CSAREGVEAFF. CDR3 nucleotides: TGCAGTGCTAGGGAGGGCGTTGAAGCTTTCTTT.

The chain carries TRBV6-1 and TRBJ2-2; tentative D call: TRBD2 (5 bases). CDR1 is MNHNS and CDR2 is SASEGT in the germline V gene. The CDR3 extends over 13 amino acids. Between the trimmed V and J ends, which lost 7 bases and 6 bases, there was a span of 12 bases. The CDR3 bases are TGTGCCAGCAACATACTAGAGTCCGGGGAGCTGTTTTTT. Amino acid sequence: CASNILESGELFF.

For the CDR3, the DNA is TGTGCCAGCCGCGGGGAGTCCAAGACTGAAGCTTTCTTT. The encoded protein is CASRGESKTEAFF. This chain joins TRBV7-3 and TRBJ1-1, with no clear D. The V gene's germline CDR1 is SGHTA and CDR2 FQGTGA. V was shortened by 8 bases and J by 5 bases, with 15 bases between the two germline ends. The CDR3 is made up of 13 amino acids. The full variable domain, completed using reference TRBV7-3 and TRBJ1-1, is GAGVSQTPSNKVTEKGKYVELRCDPISGHTALYWYRQSLGQGPEFLIYFQGTGAADDSGLPNDRFFAVRPEGSVSTLKIQRTERGDSAVYLCASRGESKTEAFFGQGTRLTVV.

The genes are TRBV28 and TRBJ1-2, with a weak D call TRBD1 (5 bases). The CDR3 length is 14 residues. Per germline, CDR1 MDHEN and CDR2 SYDVKM. V lost 4 bases to trimming and J lost 4 bases, with 13 bases between them. The CDR3 sequence is CASSYRDGFYGYTF. Here the CDR3 DNA reads TGTGCCAGCAGTTACCGGGACGGCTTCTATGGCTACACCTTC.

J is TRBJ1-1 and V is TRBV7-3, with 9 bases aligning to TRBD1. This CDR3 region has 13 residues. With 5 bases clipped from V and 4 bases from J, the junction kept 2 bases outside the gene matches. Germline CDR1 SGHTA, CDR2 FQGTGA. The CDR3: CASSRDRVTEAFF. CDR3 DNA sequence: TGTGCCAGCAGCCGGGACAGGGTCACTGAAGCTTTCTTT.

V is TRBV7-9 and J is TRBJ2-2; D unclear. The V gene lost 2 bases and the J gene lost 5 bases, with 6 bases spanning the gap. The CDR3 is 13 amino acids. Germline V lookup: CDR1 SEHNR, CDR2 FQNEAQ (reference sequence). CDR3 in amino acids: CASSLQFTGELFF. DNA of the CDR3: TGTGCCAGCAGCTTACAGTTTACCGGGGAGCTGTTTTTT. The full variable domain, rest sourced from reference TRBV7-9 and TRBJ2-2, is DTGVSQNPRHKITKRGQNVTFRCDPISEHNRLYWYRQTLGQGPEFLTYFQNEAQLEKSRLLSDRFSAERPKGSFSTLEIQRTEQGDSAMYLCASSLQFTGELFFGEGSRLTVL.

The table lists this clone with a few counts. The J gene is TRBJ1-4, the V gene TRBV5-4; perhaps TRBD1 as D (5 bases). V lost 4 bases, J lost 5 bases, and 12 bases lay in between. Germline V gives CDR1 SGHNT, CDR2 YYREEE (reference sequence). The CDR3 extends over 14 amino acids. The CDR3 loop is CASSPKGTNEKLFF. As DNA, the CDR3 is TGTGCCAGCAGCCCCAAGGGGACGAATGAAAAACTGTTTTTT.

V gene TRBV28 combines with J gene TRBJ2-7, with D maybe TRBD2 (6 bases). CDR3 length equals 13 residues. Germline V lookup: CDR1 MDHEN, CDR2 SYDVKM. V shed 5 bases and J shed 4 bases, with 12 bases lying between them. The CDR3 coding sequence is TGTGCCAGCAGTCCCGGGGGATCTTACGAGCAGTACTTC. It encodes CASSPGGSYEQYF.

The chain is built from TRBV6-2 or TRBV6-3 and TRBJ1-2; D might be TRBD1 (6 bases). Per the germline V gene, CDR1 is MNHEY and CDR2 is SVGEGT. The CDR3 extends over 11 amino acids. V lost 5 bases and J lost 8, with 9 bases in between. This chain's CDR3 is CASSRTEGYTF. CDR3 DNA sequence: TGTGCCAGCAGTAGGACAGAAGGCTACACCTTC.

This sequence joins TRBV11-2 and TRBJ1-1; TRBD1 matches 7 bases. Looked up from germline, CDR1 is SGHAT and CDR2 is FQNNGV. The V gene end was trimmed by 1 base and the J gene end by 0 bases; junction bases not matched to a gene: 8. The CDR3 has 17 residues. The CDR3 DNA sequence: TGTGCCAGCAGCTTAGGTGTCAGGGGGGAAATGAACACTGAAGCTTTCTTT. Protein sequence: CASSLGVRGEMNTEAFF.

This chain uses TRBV18 with TRBJ2-1; TRBD2 matches 7 bases. V gave up 6 bases and J gave up 0 bases; unmatched junction bases: 5. The CDR3 consists of 15 residues. Germline CDR1 is KGHSH and CDR2 is LQKENI. The CDR3 DNA sequence: TGTGCCAGCTCTCCCCCTAGCGGCTCCTACAATGAGCAGTTCTTC. Translated: CASSPPSGSYNEQFF.

V gene TRBV7-3 combines with J gene TRBJ2-5; possibly TRBD1 or TRBD2 for D (6 bases each). The V and J ends lost 5 bases and 7 bases respectively, with 14 bases between them. The V gene's germline CDR1 is SGHTA and CDR2 FQGTGA. This CDR3 is 13 amino acids long. DNA of the CDR3: TGTGCCAGCAGCATAAGTGAGGGGGGGACCCAGTACTTC. It specifies CASSISEGGTQYF.

The CDR3: CASSLGQGTQMVNYGYTF. CDR3 nucleotide sequence: TGCGCCAGCAGCTTGGGACAGGGGACACAAATGGTGAACTATGGCTACACCTTC. The rearrangement joins TRBV5-1 to TRBJ1-2; TRBD1 matches at 8 bases. The germline gives CDR1 SGHRS, CDR2 YFSETQ. V was pared by 0 bases and J by 2 bases, with 12 bases of the junction left unmatched. This CDR3 has 18 amino acids. The variable domain in full, with the rest retrieved from reference TRBV5-1 and TRBJ1-2, is KAGVTQTPRYLIKTRGQQVTLSCSPISGHRSVSWYQQTPGQGLQFLFEYFSETQRNKGNFPGRFSGRQFSNSRSEMNVSTLELGDSALYLCASSLGQGTQMVNYGYTFGSGTRLTVV.

The chain has TRBV3-1 (or the pseudogene TRBV3-2) and TRBJ2-5, with 7 bases identical to TRBD2. The CDR3 runs 13 residues. Germline CDR1 LGHDT, CDR2 YNNKEL (reference sequence). Unmatched junction bases numbered 6, after V lost 6 bases and J lost 5 bases. CDR3 residues: CASRDGGWETQYF. In DNA, the CDR3 is TGTGCCAGCAGAGACGGGGGGTGGGAGACCCAGTACTTC.

For the CDR3, the DNA is TGTGCCAGCAGCGAAGGGACAGGAAGAGCACCCCTCCACTTT. It yields the protein CASSEGTGRAPLHF. The genes are TRBV5-5 and TRBJ1-6; the match to TRBD1 covers 8 bases. The CDR3 spans 14 residues. V shed 4 bases and J 11 bases; nucleotides not matched to a gene: 8. Germline loops: CDR1 SGHKS, CDR2 YYEKEE (reference sequence).

This chain links TRBV5-4 with TRBJ2-3; 9 bases align to TRBD1. The length of the CDR3 is 14 residues. CDR1 is SGHNT and CDR2 is YYREEE in the germline V gene (reference sequence). J lost 5 bases, V lost 1 base, and 2 bases had no gene match. CDR3 DNA: TGTGCCAGCAGCTTGTGGGACAGGGAAGATACGCAGTATTTT. The encoded protein is CASSLWDREDTQYF.

V is TRBV5-1 and J is TRBJ2-3, with D perhaps matching TRBD1 (6 bases). Germline-derived CDR1 and CDR2 are SGHRS and YFSETQ. The CDR3 is made up of 17 amino acids. V dropped 0 bases and J dropped 5 bases, with 19 bases sitting between them. The CDR3 loop reads CASSLGTDRTGRDTQYF. The CDR3 DNA reads as TGCGCCAGCAGCTTGGGGACCGACAGGACGGGAAGAGATACGCAGTATTTT.